Here is one TCR beta chain with its context. Its antigen remains unidentified. One base away there is no much larger clone; base qualities are not given. The record originates from a study of cytomegalovirus exposure and HLA in healthy donors (dated by TCRdb to between 2016 and 2019). In terms of the full investigation: An earlier analysis of under 600 of the donors reported roughly 300 Gb of sequence data and some 120 million unique TCR beta sequences from roughly 200 million T cells. An early release that covered about 600 HLA-typed donors contained around 300 gigabases of sequencing data and 75 million to 100 million unique TCR sequences. Of the 398 genotyped donors, around 81% fell in the genetic ancestry cluster associated with self-reported Caucasian donors. The study was designed to test whether signatures of past pathogen exposure could be identified by cataloging public T cell receptors. The study profiled the T cell repertoires of 500 to 800 subjects by immunosequencing and related them to cytomegalovirus serostatus. In addition to the first cohort of 650 to 750 subjects, a separate validation cohort of approximately 110 different subjects was used. To predict cytomegalovirus infection status, the study brought together high-throughput TCR immunosequencing, statistical association of individual TCRs with disease status, and machine learning. A later analysis re-analyzed previously published TCR beta repertoires from 600 to 850 donors and added high-resolution HLA genotyping to study TCR occurrence patterns. Rather than using new phenotypic data, the later analysis identified candidate immune exposures from TCR beta sequences and from how often those sequences occurred across donors. To decide whether each TCR beta V gene segment behaved as functional or pseudogenic, an earlier analysis of 587 of the donors relied on high-throughput TCR beta sequencing. Donor age, sex, ethnicity and CMV serostatus were compiled alongside the repertoire data. In a later genetic analysis, genome-wide SNP genotypes for about 60% of the 666 donors were used, and that subset was treated as a discovery cohort. All discovery cohort repertoires had been generated using a single sequencing platform. HLA typing included class I and class II loci at four-digit resolution. The number of donors typed differed by locus, with about 629-630 for A, B, C, DRB1 and DQB1, more than 500 for DQA1, under 610 for DPA1, and over 400 for DPB1. About five DR-DQ haplotypes were handled as single units for association and clustering because linkage in the cohort was strong. Across about 380 genotyped donors of the cohort, an average of roughly 250,000 unique TCR beta nucleotide sequences per donor were sequenced, and around 19% of those sequences were non-productive.

Libraries came from the immunoSEQ multiplex PCR assay. A mixture of 60 forward primers for TCR Vbeta segments and 13 reverse primers for TCR Jbeta segments was used in the multiplex PCR. The CDR3 region of rearranged TCR beta genes was amplified from genomic DNA by a multiplex PCR assay. On the Illumina HiSeq System, the amplified TCR beta libraries were sequenced as 87-base-pair reads. The published analysis was carried out like this. A later analysis tallied roughly 78 million unique TCR beta chains across the 600 to 700 repertoires, and around 9.9 million of those chains were shared by two or more donors. Raw reads were error-corrected and collapsed into unique sequences by a nearest-neighbor algorithm in which closely related sequences were merged to remove PCR and sequencing errors. Alignment of CDR3 sequences to IMGT reference sequences was used to assign V, D and J gene segments. For a sequence to be retained, a match of at least six nucleotides was required to both a V gene segment and a J gene segment. Rearrangements were classified as productive when the CDR3 lacked stop codons and remained in frame with V and J, and all other rearrangements were classified as non-productive. Following IMGT convention, CDR3 was defined as the stretch from the second conserved V-encoded cysteine to the conserved J-encoded phenylalanine. The earlier analysis of 587 of the donors excluded any sequence lacking an unambiguous match to a single V gene segment. An earlier analysis of several hundred of the donors called V segments functional above 56.7% productive rearrangements and segregating when the between-donor standard deviation exceeded 5%. A statistical classification framework was built for diagnosing cytomegalovirus status from the catalog of TCR beta chain sequences. V and J gene assignment, in a later analysis, came from comparing TCR nucleotide sequences with IMGT/GENE-DB human TR gene sequences. Using the TCRdist pipeline, a later analysis assigned CDR3 sequences along with most-parsimonious VDJ recombination scenarios. In a later analysis, each TCR beta chain was defined by its CDR3 amino acid sequence together with its V-gene family, and reads lacking a unique V-gene family were excluded. A later analysis removed over 500 highly shared, low-generation-probability nucleotide sequences to deal with suspected cross-contamination and a sequencing artifact. In a later analysis, a clonal expansion index was calculated for each public chain from normalized within-repertoire ranks of inferred template counts. In a later analysis, generation probabilities were computed with a VDJ recombination model fitted to out-of-frame rearrangements, and the resulting probabilities were checked against IGoR. Hypergeometric tests were used in a later analysis to score TCR-TCR, TCR-HLA and TCR-CMV co-occurrence, with a repertoire-size bias correction applied to the TCR pairs. A later analysis estimated false discovery rates by permuting HLA or CMV assignments 20 times. A later analysis grouped co-occurring TCRs with DBSCAN, adding TCRdist sequence similarity when clustering within HLA-allele-positive subsets. Repertoires with fewer than 30,000 or more than 120,000 public chains, plus five repertoires with anomalous nucleotide sharing, were excluded from co-occurrence clustering. Held by TCRdb, this immuneACCESS table contains in-frame sequences only and omits some clones. Under half of the omission traces to an unresolved V gene where checked; the cause of the rest is unknown. V, J and clone size were drawn from that table, and D and trimming were deduced from the DNA. The table for this sample lists 180,000 or so clones; around a tenth of them were counted only once. The top ten constitute approximately 1.4% of the sample.

In total, roughly 670 healthy bone marrow donors made up the cohort. All cohort members were sampled while nominally healthy, although unrecorded immune exposures were likely present. The donor tested CMV seropositive, placing the donor among the 289 seropositive members of the cohort. A peripheral blood sample was collected from each donor, and TCR beta sequencing was performed on peripheral blood mononuclear cells. Genomic DNA was extracted from the blood cell samples with the Qiagen DNeasy Blood Extraction Kit. The CDR3 holds 15 amino acids from the cysteine to the phenylalanine. Just CDR3 DNA is preserved here, 45 bases in frame from base 1. Reading the germline V gene gives CDR1 SNHLY and CDR2 FYNNEI. The junction carries 9 bases between V and J, which are trimmed by 6 bases and 0 bases respectively. Study-wide conclusions, independent of this receptor: HLA typing was unavailable for some donors at each locus, so association tests used only the typed subset. This cohort had only TCR beta chains sequenced, and the lack of alpha or paired-chain data limited which features could be detected. A few of the identified cytomegalovirus-associated TCR beta chains were confirmed in vitro to be specific for cytomegalovirus antigens. The study listed around 160 TCR beta chains as associated with cytomegalovirus. Across donors, most TCR sequences were observed very rarely, whereas some public TCRs were present in many individuals. It was suggested by the authors that the approach could potentially be generalized to other disease states and immunological phenotypes. In a later analysis, most CMV-associated TCR beta chains were found to appear HLA-restricted, with HLA associations seemingly driven largely by CMV exposure. In a later analysis, the rate of TCR association differed among HLA loci, with DRB1 alleles having the most associated TCRs and HLA-C alleles having the fewest. Compared with the approximately 670-donor mean, donors in an Asian-associated ancestry cluster had fewer N-insertions in productive TCRs, according to a later genetic analysis. A later analysis reported that several top co-occurrence clusters appeared linked to parvovirus B19, influenza, CMV and Epstein-Barr virus. V-gene and J-gene trimming of TCR beta chains was associated with a missense DCLRE1C variant in a later genetic analysis, and the association was replicated in an independent cohort. Correlated functional status among segregating V segments might be attributable to linkage disequilibrium, but an unknown experimental factor could not be ruled out. Specific HLA alleles were associated with 15,000 to 20,000 TCR beta sequences at a false discovery rate of 0.05 in a later analysis. Sequencing depth was assumed to be roughly uniform across donors in the presence/absence analyses, though that assumption may not hold. Some IMGT-functional V segments, including TRBV6-2 and TRBV6-3, could not be told apart with the 87-base-pair reads, so those segments were excluded. Over 15 rarely observed V segments, including chromosome 9 orphons, were excluded from the earlier analysis of about 600 of the donors because counts were too low. When HLA alleles, especially DR and DQ, strongly co-occurred, attributing TCR associations to individual alleles was difficult. In an earlier analysis of 587 of the donors, most TCR beta V segments appeared in productive rearrangements about 90% or about 30% of the time, broadly matching IMGT annotations. For the cohort, immune exposure information was limited to CMV serostatus. A later analysis found that HLA-associated TCR beta chains were more clonally expanded and had lower generation probabilities than equally common non-associated chains. The sequencing pipeline was judged likely to have produced a cluster of highly shared sequence variants as a technical artifact. A further reported finding was that TCR beta sequences accurately predicted the HLA-A and HLA-B alleles for most subjects in the first cohort. The classifier was reported to diagnose cytomegalovirus status with high specificity and sensitivity in both the original cohort and the validation cohort.

The material sequenced was PBMCs. The receptor chain draws on TRBV2 and TRBJ2-6, with a tentative D gene TRBD2 over 6 matching bases. The origin of this receptor is a woman in her twenties or thirties in good health and CMV-seropositive. The CDR3 region has the sequence CASRSGVSGANVLTF. The sequenced DNA is TGTGCCAGCAGATCGGGGGTCTCTGGGGCCAACGTCCTGACTTTC.